What follows are 8 T cell receptor beta chains derived from one specimen sequenced in a study of blood T cell repertoires in COVID-19. Generated by immunoSEQ multiplex PCR, the TCRdb table keeps only in-frame clones and is missing some. The sample yields about 78,000 clones, approximately 88% seen once. Sequencing was carried out using peripheral blood. The source of these receptors is a woman aged 80 or over with active or convalescent COVID-19.

The V gene is TRBV7-3, the J gene TRBJ2-5; TRBD1 matches at 7 bases. Germline loops: CDR1 SGHTA, CDR2 FQGTGA. V trimming: 2 bases; J trimming: 2 bases; junction bases outside the gene matches: 5. The length of the CDR3 is 15 residues. The CDR3 region is CASSLDGTVQETQYF. The CDR3, as DNA: TGTGCCAGCAGCTTAGACGGGACAGTACAAGAGACCCAGTACTTC.

The chain has TRBV19 and TRBJ2-2; weak D call: TRBD1 (6 bases). There are 15 residues in the CDR3. The germline V and J ends were trimmed by 8 bases and 0 bases, with 13 bases remaining between them. The germline V gene encodes CDR1 LNHDA and CDR2 SQIVND (reference sequence). CDR3 in DNA: TGTGCCAGTTACCCCTGGACAGCGAACACCGGGGAGCTGTTTTTT. Translating gives CASYPWTANTGELFF.

V gene TRBV12-3 or TRBV12-4 combines with J gene TRBJ2-7; no definite D call. The CDR3 contains 13 residues. The V gene lost 5 bases and the J gene lost 6 bases, with 14 bases spanning the gap. In nucleotides, the CDR3 is TGTGCCAGCAGTCTCGAGGAGTTTCTCGAGCAGTACTTC. This codes for CASSLEEFLEQYF.

The chain combines TRBV21-1 with TRBJ1-3. TRBV21-1 is described as a pseudogene. The CDR3 extends over 16 amino acids. CDR3 nucleotide sequence: TGTGCCAGCAGCAATCCCCTACGTTATTTTGGAAACACCATATATTTT. This gives the protein CASSNPLRYFGNTIYF.

The rearrangement joins TRBV4-1 to TRBJ1-4; TRBD1 might be the D (6 bases). The CDR3 runs 15 residues. Germline assignment: CDR1 MGHRA and CDR2 YSYEKL. V lost 5 bases and J 8 bases, leaving 18 bases between the germline ends. The DNA for the CDR3 is TGCGCCAGCAGCTCAAGGGGGGGTTTAGAAGAAAAACTGTTTTTT. This sequence encodes CASSSRGGLEEKLFF.

V usage is TRBV27 and J usage is TRBJ2-5; TRBD1 aligns across 10 bases. Germline CDR1 and CDR2: MNHEY and SMNVEV (reference sequence). J was trimmed by 6 bases and V by 5 bases; bases with no gene match: 12. The CDR3 consists of 16 residues. The CDR3 here is CASSPRGQGTIQTQYF. CDR3 coding DNA: TGTGCCAGCAGTCCGAGGGGACAGGGGACGATTCAGACCCAGTACTTC.

As DNA, the CDR3 is TGTGCCATCAGCTCAGGTAACACTGAAGCTTTCTTT. Translation: CAISSGNTEAFF. The genes are TRBV10-3 and TRBJ1-1; D gene ambiguous. CDR3 length: 12 amino acids. With 6 bases removed from V and 2 bases from J, the gap between germline ends came to 7 bases. Germline V gene data show CDR1 as ENHRY and CDR2 as SYGVKD.

This chain connects TRBV18 to TRBJ2-1, with 7 positions matching TRBD1. Germline V gene data show CDR1 as KGHSH and CDR2 as LQKENI. V was clipped by 6 bases and J by 8 bases; unmatched bases: 16. The CDR3 extends over 16 amino acids. The CDR3 reads CASSPTGAVFRHEQFF. The CDR3 nucleotides read TGTGCCAGCTCCCCCACAGGGGCTGTGTTCAGGCATGAGCAGTTCTTC.